One sample yielded the 9 T cell receptor beta chains listed below, sequenced in a study of blood T cell repertoires in COVID-19. Some clones are missing from TCRdb's copy, which holds only in-frame ones; the method was immunoSEQ multiplex PCR. The sample records about 210,000 clones, around 90% being singletons. Sequenced input: peripheral blood. The source is a man in his 70s with acute or convalescent COVID-19.

This chain uses TRBV2 with TRBJ2-6; tentative D call: TRBD1 (5 bases). Germline CDR1 SNHLY, CDR2 FYNNEI. This CDR3 region has 16 residues. Trimming stripped 6 bases from V and 0 bases from J, with 12 bases between. CDR3 bases: TGTGCCAGCAGCGTTGGGGCAAGCTCTGGGGCCAACGTCCTGACTTTC. Translation: CASSVGASSGANVLTF.

The chain recombines TRBV20-1 with TRBJ2-7; D remains ambiguous. The CDR3 sequence is 11 residues long. In germline, CDR1 is DFQATT, CDR2 SNEGSKA (reference sequence). With 1 base removed from V and 3 bases from J, the gap between germline ends came to 4 bases. CDR3 residues: CSARASYEQYF. CDR3 sequence (DNA): TGCAGTGCTAGAGCGAGCTACGAGCAGTACTTC.

The V and J genes are TRBV18 and TRBJ1-3, with TRBD1 identical over 7 bases. V shed 6 bases, J shed 2 bases, and the junction held 4 bases outside the gene matches. The CDR3 length is 14 residues. The V gene's germline CDR1 is KGHSH and CDR2 LQKENI. DNA for the CDR3: TGTGCCAGCTCCGGGACAGCGACTGGAAACACCATATATTTT. Protein product: CASSGTATGNTIYF. Based on the CDR3 plus reference TRBV18 and TRBJ1-3, the full variable domain is NAGVMQNPRHLVRRRGQEARLRCSPMKGHSHVYWYRQLPEEGLKFMVYLQKENIIDESGMPKERFSAEFPKEGPSILRIQQVVRGDSAAYFCASSGTATGNTIYFGEGSWLTVV.

This chain connects TRBV29-1 to TRBJ2-2, with 14 bases that match TRBD2. Losses at the gene ends were 5 bases for V and 5 bases for J; bases not matched to a gene: 10. Germline V CDR1 and CDR2: SQVTM, ANQGSEA. The CDR3 is 17 amino acids. CDR3 protein: CSVKGLAGAGGTGELFF. Written as DNA, the CDR3 is TGCAGCGTTAAGGGACTAGCGGGAGCAGGGGGTACCGGGGAGCTGTTTTTT.

The V gene is TRBV11-1, the J gene TRBJ1-3, with unresolved D. The CDR3 spans 14 residues. Looked up from germline, CDR1 is SGHAT and CDR2 is FQDESV (reference sequence). The V gene lost 4 bases and the J gene lost 0 bases, with 7 bases spanning the gap. CDR3 sequence (DNA): TGTGCCAGCAGCTCCGTCTACTCTGGAAACACCATATATTTT. Amino acids: CASSSVYSGNTIYF.

The chain is built from TRBV3-1 (or the pseudogene TRBV3-2) and TRBJ1-1; TRBD1 is a possible D gene (6 bases). Looked up from germline, CDR1 is LGHDT and CDR2 is YNNKEL (reference sequence). V lost 0 bases, J lost 10 bases, and 15 bases lay in between. CDR3 length: 14 residues. The CDR3 spells CASSQDRGRGVAFF. CDR3 nucleotides: TGTGCCAGCAGCCAAGACAGGGGTCGCGGTGTAGCTTTCTTT.

The chain combines TRBV28 with TRBJ1-5, with D hard to call. CDR3 length: 13 amino acids. CDR1 is MDHEN and CDR2 is SYDVKM in the germline V gene. V dropped 3 bases and J dropped 4 bases, with 7 bases sitting between them. The CDR3 DNA follows: TGTGCCAGCAGTTTGCGTTGGAATCAGCCCCAGCATTTT. This translates into CASSLRWNQPQHF. Full variable domain (outside the CDR3, taken from reference TRBV28 and TRBJ1-5): DVKVTQSSRYLVKRTGEKVFLECVQDMDHENMFWYRQDPGLGLRLIYFSYDVKMKEKGDIPEGYSVSREKKERFSLILESASTNQTSMYLCASSLRWNQPQHFGDGTRLSIL.

This chain uses TRBV5-1 with TRBJ1-1; 9 bases match TRBD1. J was trimmed by 3 bases and V by 3 bases; bases with no gene match: 6. CDR1 is SGHRS and CDR2 is YFSETQ in the germline V gene. The CDR3 is 15 residues long. CDR3: CASSSSGTGHTEAFF. The DNA of the CDR3 is TGCGCCAGCAGCTCATCCGGGACAGGGCACACTGAAGCTTTCTTT. Supplemented by reference TRBV5-1 and TRBJ1-1, the full variable domain reads KAGVTQTPRYLIKTRGQQVTLSCSPISGHRSVSWYQQTPGQGLQFLFEYFSETQRNKGNFPGRFSGRQFSNSRSEMNVSTLELGDSALYLCASSSSGTGHTEAFFGQGTRLTVV.

The chain joins TRBV19 to TRBJ1-2; TRBD1 matches 10 bases. V lost 3 bases, J lost 2 bases, and 3 bases stayed unmatched. The germline V gene encodes CDR1 LNHDA and CDR2 SQIVND (reference sequence). This CDR3 region has 15 residues. The CDR3 bases are TGTGCCAGTAGTATCCCGGACAGGGGGAACTATGGCTACACCTTC. This sequence encodes CASSIPDRGNYGYTF.